This entry lists 17 T cell receptor beta chains sequenced from one sample in a study of blood T cell repertoires in COVID-19. Measured with immunoSEQ multiplex PCR; TCRdb has only the in-frame clones, and not every one. The sample yields roughly 110,000 clones, roughly 80% seen once. The material sequenced was peripheral blood. Receptor source: an older woman with acute or convalescent COVID-19.

The chain has TRBV6-5 and TRBJ1-3; D gene uncertain. This CDR3 contains 15 residues. Germline-derived CDR1 and CDR2 are MNHEY and SVGAGI. The V and J ends lost 6 bases and 0 bases respectively, with 12 bases between them. CDR3 sequence (DNA): TGTGCCAGCAGCCGATTAACAAGCTCTGGAAACACCATATATTTT. It codes for CASSRLTSSGNTIYF.

The V and J genes are TRBV6-2 or TRBV6-3 and TRBJ2-1; 11 bases line up with TRBD2. Germline CDR1 is MNHEY and CDR2 is SVGEGT. The CDR3 is 16 amino acids. With 1 base clipped from V and 5 bases from J, the junction kept 4 bases outside the gene matches. As DNA, the CDR3 is TGTGCCAGCAGTTACTTAGCGGGGGGGTTACACAATGAGCAGTTCTTC. It translates to CASSYLAGGLHNEQFF.

The chain has TRBV10-3 and TRBJ1-1; D is perhaps TRBD1 (6 bases). CDR1 is ENHRY, CDR2 SYGVKD, per germline. The germline V and J ends were trimmed by 4 bases and 5 bases, with 11 bases remaining between them. CDR3 length: 13 amino acids. CDR3 DNA: TGTGCCATCAGTGGGAAGGGGGATACTGAAGCTTTCTTT. Translating it yields CAISGKGDTEAFF.

The chain couples TRBV3-1 (or the pseudogene TRBV3-2) to TRBJ2-1, with TRBD2 matching 8 bases. In germline, CDR1 is LGHDT, CDR2 YNNKEL (reference sequence). The CDR3 loop spans 18 amino acids. V shed 5 bases, J shed 5 bases, and the junction held 17 bases outside the gene matches. The CDR3 DNA follows: TGTGCCAGCAGCGAATTGATGTCGGGAGGGCGCAACCACAATGAGCAGTTCTTC. This codes for CASSELMSGGRNHNEQFF.

CDR3 DNA: TGTGCCAGCACCCTGCGGGCCAAGTACGATGAGCAGTTCTTC. Translated, it gives CASTLRAKYDEQFF. The chain couples TRBV7-2 to TRBJ2-1; D might be TRBD2 (5 bases). CDR1 SGHTA and CDR2 FQGNSA come from the germline V gene. Trimming took off 7 bases at V and 8 bases at J, with 18 bases between the two ends. CDR3 length: 14 residues. Full variable domain (rest looked up from reference TRBV7-2 and TRBJ2-1): GAGVSQSPSNKVTEKGKDVELRCDPISGHTALYWYRQSLGQGLEFLIYFQGNSAPDKSGLPSDRFSAERTGGSVSTLTIQRTQQEDSAVYLCASTLRAKYDEQFFGPGTRLTVL.

The J gene is TRBJ1-1, the V gene TRBV27; 8 nucleotides match TRBD1. Looked up from germline, CDR1 is MNHEY and CDR2 is SMNVEV (reference sequence). After removal of 5 bases from V and 6 bases from J, the junction contained 11 bases not matched to a gene. The CDR3 spans 15 residues. The CDR3 nucleotides read TGTGCCAGCAGTAAGACAGGGGCGGGATTCTCTGAAGCTTTCTTT. The encoded protein is CASSKTGAGFSEAFF.

The gene calls are TRBV3-1 (or the pseudogene TRBV3-2) and TRBJ1-2; weak D call: TRBD1 (6 bases). V shed 1 base and J shed 4 bases, with 10 bases lying between them. Germline V gene sequence: CDR1 LGHDT, CDR2 YNNKEL (reference sequence). This CDR3 has 14 amino acids. The CDR3 protein is CASSQGVRGYGYTF. CDR3 DNA: TGTGCCAGCAGCCAAGGGGTCAGGGGCTATGGCTACACCTTC.

The chain has TRBV19 and TRBJ2-5; no firm D call. This CDR3 has 13 amino acids. With 4 bases removed from V and 1 base from J, the gap between germline ends came to 7 bases. CDR1 LNHDA and CDR2 SQIVND come from the germline V gene (reference sequence). DNA for the CDR3: TGTGCCAGTAGTACGGCGGTCCAAGAGACCCAGTACTTC. It codes for CASSTAVQETQYF.

The CDR3: CAISVQGDQPQHF. CDR3 coding DNA: TGTGCCATCAGTGTGCAGGGTGATCAGCCCCAGCATTTT. The chain joins TRBV10-3 to TRBJ1-5, with D perhaps matching TRBD1 (5 bases). The length of the CDR3 is 13 residues. With 4 bases removed from V and 5 bases from J, the gap between germline ends came to 9 bases. Germline CDR1 reads ENHRY; CDR2 reads SYGVKD.

The chain recombines TRBV5-1 with TRBJ1-2; TRBD1 agrees at 9 bases. V gave up 3 bases and J gave up 4 bases; unmatched junction bases: 4. CDR1 and CDR2 (germline): SGHRS, YFSETQ. CDR3 length equals 14 residues. CDR3 in DNA: TGCGCCAGCAGCTGGGACAGGGCAAGCTATGGCTACACCTTC. Translation gives CASSWDRASYGYTF.

The V and J genes are TRBV19 and TRBJ1-3; D remains ambiguous. Germline V CDR1 and CDR2: LNHDA, SQIVND (reference sequence). The CDR3 spans 15 residues. Trimming stripped 3 bases from V and 0 bases from J, with 9 bases between. CDR3 in amino acids: CASSMWQSSGNTIYF. In DNA form, the CDR3 reads TGTGCCAGTAGTATGTGGCAGTCCTCTGGAAACACCATATATTTT.

The chain joins TRBV5-5 to TRBJ2-7, with D perhaps matching TRBD1 (6 bases). The V end lost 4 bases, the J end lost 0 bases, and 11 bases lay between the germline ends. The CDR3 extends over 14 amino acids. Germline V gives CDR1 SGHKS, CDR2 YYEKEE (reference sequence). The CDR3 DNA is TGTGCCAGCAGCCGGGACACCTACTCCTACGAGCAGTACTTC. This translates into CASSRDTYSYEQYF.

The chain couples TRBV15 to TRBJ2-3, with D possibly TRBD2 on 6 matching bases. This CDR3 region has 15 residues. Deletions cut 5 bases from V and 2 bases from J, with 14 bases between. Germline CDR1 and CDR2: LNHNV and YYDKDF (reference sequence). CDR3 in amino acids: CATSLTSRYTDTQYF. In DNA form, the CDR3 reads TGTGCCACCAGCCTAACTAGCCGATACACAGATACGCAGTATTTT. Supplemented by reference TRBV15 and TRBJ2-3, the full variable domain reads DAMVIQNPRYQVTQFGKPVTLSCSQTLNHNVMYWYQQKSSQAPKLLFHYYDKDFNNEADTPDNFQSRRPNTSFCFLDIRSPGLGDTAMYLCATSLTSRYTDTQYFGPGTRLTVL.

The chain links TRBV5-6 to TRBJ2-3; D might be TRBD2 (7 bases). The CDR3 spans 18 residues. Between the trimmed V and J ends, which lost 4 bases and 2 bases, there was a span of 23 bases. CDR1 and CDR2 (germline): SGHDT, YYEEEE. CDR3 in amino acids: CASSPSAGAPGLTDTQYF. Written as DNA, the CDR3 is TGTGCCAGCAGCCCCAGCGCGGGGGCTCCGGGACTCACAGATACGCAGTATTTT.

The gene calls are TRBV4-2 and TRBJ1-5, with 10 bases that match TRBD1. This CDR3 region has 16 residues. The ends lost 4 bases at V and 2 bases at J; junction bases unmatched: 5. Germline CDR1 is LGHNA and CDR2 is YNFKEQ. In DNA, the CDR3 is TGTGCCAGCAGCCCCGCGACAGGGGGCGGCAATCAGCCCCAGCATTTT. Amino acid sequence: CASSPATGGGNQPQHF.

This chain connects TRBV7-8 to TRBJ1-5; D remains ambiguous. CDR1 is SGHVS, CDR2 FQNEAQ, per germline. The CDR3 is 16 residues long. With 1 base removed from V and 9 bases from J, the gap between germline ends came to 19 bases. The CDR3 bases are TGTGCCAGCAGCTTAGGGGGAGGGTGGGCTCGACGGCCCCAGCATTTT. Translated, it gives CASSLGGGWARRPQHF. The whole variable domain, remainder taken from reference TRBV7-8 and TRBJ1-5, is GAGVSQSPRYKVAKRGQDVALRCDPISGHVSLFWYQQALGQGPEFLTYFQNEAQLDKSGLPSDRFFAERPEGSVSTLKIQRTQQEDSAVYLCASSLGGGWARRPQHFGDGTRLSIL.

J is TRBJ2-3 and V is TRBV21-1; the D call in the table, TRBD1, was not verified against the DNA. TRBV21-1 represents a pseudogene. This CDR3 is built from 15 residues. The chain's CDR3 is CASSNWQGHTDTQYF. The CDR3 DNA sequence: TGTGCCAGCAGCAATTGGCAGGGACACACAGATACGCAGTATTTT.